A single sample gave rise to the 10 T cell receptor beta chains below, sequenced in a study of cytomegalovirus exposure and HLA in healthy donors. Primers: 60 Vbeta forward and 13 Jbeta reverse. Assay: immunoSEQ multiplex PCR; the TCRdb copy retains only in-frame clones and omits some. This sample carries approximately 150,000 clones, about 84% of them seen once, and the ten largest clones take 1% to 1.5%. Sequenced: PBMCs. These receptors originate from a man aged 45-65 years in good health and CMV-seropositive.

This chain connects TRBV28 to TRBJ2-7; D call uncertain. The V gene's germline CDR1 is MDHEN and CDR2 SYDVKM. The germline V and J ends were trimmed by 4 bases and 2 bases, with 3 bases remaining between them. CDR3 length: 11 residues. The CDR3 coding sequence is TGTGCCAGCAGTTCCGCCTACGAGCAGTACTTC. Protein sequence: CASSSAYEQYF.

The chain is built from TRBV19 and TRBJ1-1; TRBD1 is a possible D gene (5 bases). CDR1 is LNHDA and CDR2 is SQIVND in the germline V gene (reference sequence). V lost 3 bases and J lost 1, with 12 bases in between. The CDR3 consists of 15 residues. CDR3 in amino acids: CASSIDGQGNTEAFF. The CDR3, as DNA: TGTGCCAGTAGTATTGACGGACAAGGGAACACTGAAGCTTTCTTT.

The chain combines TRBV5-1 with TRBJ1-1, with D perhaps TRBD1 (5 bases). Germline V gene sequence: CDR1 SGHRS, CDR2 YFSETQ. The CDR3 consists of 15 residues. Trimming removed 2 bases at V and 4 bases at J, with 15 bases between. The CDR3 coding sequence is TGCGCCAGCAGCTTTAGCAACACAGGAAGCACTGAAGCTTTCTTT. Its protein is CASSFSNTGSTEAFF.

The V and J genes are TRBV19 and TRBJ1-5, with 9 bases identical to TRBD1. Germline V gene data show CDR1 as LNHDA and CDR2 as SQIVND (reference sequence). This CDR3 contains 16 residues. The V segment lost 5 bases and the J segment 0 bases; nucleotides outside the gene matches: 5. The CDR3 nucleotides read TGTGCCAGTAGTCGACAGGGGGGCTATAGCAATCAGCCCCAGCATTTT. As protein: CASSRQGGYSNQPQHF.

About this clone itself: Other nucleotide sequences from this sample produce the same CDR3. The chain joins TRBV28 to TRBJ2-7; 14 nucleotides line up with TRBD2. Trimming cost V 5 bases and J 0 bases; bases outside gene matches: 0. Germline CDR1 and CDR2: MDHEN and SYDVKM. The CDR3 consists of 15 residues. CDR3 coding DNA: TGTGCCAGCAGTGGACTAGCGGGAGGCTCCTACGAGCAGTACTTC. Its protein is CASSGLAGGSYEQYF.

The chain uses TRBV9 and TRBJ2-7; 10 bases fit TRBD2. Germline V gene sequence: CDR1 SGDLS, CDR2 YYNGEE. V lost 4 bases to trimming and J lost 3 bases; unmatched junction nucleotides: 7. The CDR3 is 15 residues long. The CDR3 nucleotides are TGTGCCAGCAGCCCGATCGGGACTAGCGACTACGAGCAGTACTTC. This encodes CASSPIGTSDYEQYF. Based on the CDR3 plus reference TRBV9 and TRBJ2-7, the full variable domain is DSGVTQTPKHLITATGQRVTLRCSPRSGDLSVYWYQQSLDQGLQFLIQYYNGEERAKGNILERFSAQQFPDLHSELNLSSLELGDSALYFCASSPIGTSDYEQYFGPGTRLTVT.

The chain carries TRBV28 and TRBJ2-1, with D perhaps matching TRBD2 (6 bases). Trimming pared 3 bases from V and 0 bases from J, leaving 9 bases between. The V gene's germline CDR1 is MDHEN and CDR2 SYDVKM. CDR3 length: 15 residues. Here the CDR3 DNA reads TGTGCCAGCAGTTTGGCGGGAACCTCCTACAATGAGCAGTTCTTC. Translating gives CASSLAGTSYNEQFF.

This sequence joins TRBV5-4 and TRBJ2-7, with 13 bases lining up with TRBD2. J gave up 3 bases and V 4 bases, and 7 bases lay outside the gene matches. Per germline, CDR1 SGHNT and CDR2 YYREEE (reference sequence). The CDR3 contains 16 residues. CDR3 amino acids: CASSIGLAGAIYEQYF. CDR3 nucleotide sequence: TGTGCCAGCAGCATCGGACTAGCGGGGGCCATCTACGAGCAGTACTTC.

The rearrangement joins TRBV7-9 to TRBJ2-3; 15 nucleotides line up with TRBD2. Germline V lookup: CDR1 SEHNR, CDR2 FQNEAQ (reference sequence). The CDR3 consists of 15 residues. The V and J ends lost 4 bases and 4 bases, in that order; junction bases with no gene match: 0. CDR3 in DNA: TGTGCCAGCAGCTGGACTAGCGGGAGGGCAGATACGCAGTATTTT. It translates to CASSWTSGRADTQYF.

The genes are TRBV5-1 and TRBJ2-3; D is unresolved. Germline V gene lookup returns CDR1 SGHRS and CDR2 YFSETQ. CDR3 size: 16 residues. Trimming stripped 0 bases from V and 1 base from J, with 12 bases between. CDR3 residues: CASSLGALLGTDTQYF. For the CDR3, the DNA is TGCGCCAGCAGCTTGGGGGCCCTTTTGGGCACAGATACGCAGTATTTT.